Following are 5 T cell receptor beta chains from one sample sequenced in a study of vaccination and CD4 T cells after COVID-19. Their antigen targets remain unknown. Cultured CD4+ T-cell DNA underwent Oncomine TCR Beta short-read sequencing. MiXCR, applied by TCRdb to the PCR reads, yields one record per CDR3 protein. The sample contains roughly 13,000 distinct CDR3 sequences, 55% to 75% of which appear only once. Noted treatment: roughly 10-day PBMC culture with coronavirus spike peptide pools or control peptides (ViraFEST assay). The sequenced sample consisted of CD4+ T cells from blood, cultured in vitro. All receptors derive from a human donor who had recovered from COVID-19.

The chain is built from TRBV6-1 and TRBJ1-1; D remains unclear. Germline CDR1 is MNHNS and CDR2 is SASEGT. The CDR3 is 14 amino acids. V gave up 6 bases and J gave up 7 bases, with 18 bases separating them. Here the CDR3 reads CASRTIGGEYEAFF. The CDR3 DNA reads as TGTGCCAGCAGGACGATAGGTGGGGAATATGAAGCTTTCTTT.

The V and J genes are TRBV7-2 and TRBJ2-5, with D possibly called TRBD1 or TRBD2 (6 bases each). CDR1 is SGHTA, CDR2 FQGNSA, per germline. Trimming removed 3 bases from V and 5 bases from J, with 10 bases in between. CDR3 length: 13 amino acids. The CDR3 protein is CASSFGGPETQYF. The CDR3 region has the DNA TGTGCCAGCAGCTTTGGGGGGCCCGAGACCCAGTACTTC.

The chain carries TRBV9 and TRBJ2-1; 11 nucleotides line up with TRBD2. The CDR3 runs 16 residues. Germline CDR1 SGDLS, CDR2 YYNGEE. V gave up 0 bases and J gave up 8 bases; unmatched junction bases: 7. The CDR3 DNA reads as TGTGCCAGCAGCGTAGGTCCTAGCGGGAGGACGTATGAGCAGTTCTTC. It translates to CASSVGPSGRTYEQFF.

The chain has TRBV20-1 and TRBJ2-5; maybe TRBD2 (6 bases). From germline, CDR1 is DFQATT and CDR2 SNEGSKA (reference sequence). This CDR3 spans 13 amino acids. With 1 base removed from V and 6 bases from J, the gap between germline ends came to 12 bases. The CDR3 sequence: CSARVGSTKTQYF. CDR3 bases: TGCAGTGCTAGAGTCGGGAGCACGAAGACCCAGTACTTC.

This chain joins TRBV20-1 and TRBJ2-1; 7 bases line up with TRBD2. The CDR3 extends over 15 amino acids. In germline, CDR1 is DFQATT, CDR2 SNEGSKA (reference sequence). The V and J ends lost 3 bases and 6 bases, in that order; junction bases with no gene match: 11. The CDR3 DNA is TGCAGTGCTAGTCTAGCGGAGTGGGGAGGCAATGAGCAGTTCTTC. It is translated as CSASLAEWGGNEQFF.